This T cell receptor (beta chain) was sequenced during a study of blood T cell repertoires in COVID-19. On the study more broadly: The cDNA or gDNA used as material had been derived from T cells, B-cell-depleted T cells, or PBMCs.

As originally analysed: Reference gene primer amplification yielded estimated nucleated cell counts. Generated by immunoSEQ multiplex PCR, the TCRdb table keeps only in-frame clones and is missing some. V, J and clone size are taken as reported in that table, and D and trimming were inferred from the DNA itself. This sample carries 75,000 to 95,000 clones, approximately 78% of them seen once, and the ten largest clones take around 34%. The V gene's germline CDR1 is SGDLS and CDR2 YYNGEE. V trimming: 3 bases; J trimming: 10 bases; junction bases outside the gene matches: 7. The CDR3 covers 13 residues. Patients of the Seattle cohort, enrolled during active infection, were followed longitudinally.

The sample was peripheral blood. This TCR was recovered from a man in his sixties with COVID-19, enrolled during active disease. This chain joins TRBV9 and TRBJ2-1; 7 bases line up with TRBD1. The CDR3 loop reads CASSASRGNEQFF. The CDR3 region has the DNA TGTGCCAGCAGCGCCAGCAGGGGGAACGAGCAGTTCTTC.